This entry describes one T cell receptor beta chain. Clones were sequenced by immunoSEQ multiplex PCR, and TCRdb holds only the in-frame ones, with some missing. The sample holds roughly 250,000 clones, around 80% seen once. This specimen belongs to a study of blood T cell repertoires in COVID-19. This CDR3 has 15 amino acids. Looked up from germline, CDR1 is SGHTA and CDR2 is FQGNSA. V was trimmed by 7 bases and J by 2 bases, leaving 12 bases between them. V and J are TRBV7-2 and TRBJ1-6; tentative D call: TRBD1 (6 bases). This sequence was found in a human donor in a cohort sampled during active COVID-19. Sequencing input: peripheral blood. The CDR3 loop is CASTGAGAYNSPLHF. The CDR3 DNA follows: TGTGCCAGCACAGGGGCTGGGGCCTATAATTCACCCCTCCACTTT.